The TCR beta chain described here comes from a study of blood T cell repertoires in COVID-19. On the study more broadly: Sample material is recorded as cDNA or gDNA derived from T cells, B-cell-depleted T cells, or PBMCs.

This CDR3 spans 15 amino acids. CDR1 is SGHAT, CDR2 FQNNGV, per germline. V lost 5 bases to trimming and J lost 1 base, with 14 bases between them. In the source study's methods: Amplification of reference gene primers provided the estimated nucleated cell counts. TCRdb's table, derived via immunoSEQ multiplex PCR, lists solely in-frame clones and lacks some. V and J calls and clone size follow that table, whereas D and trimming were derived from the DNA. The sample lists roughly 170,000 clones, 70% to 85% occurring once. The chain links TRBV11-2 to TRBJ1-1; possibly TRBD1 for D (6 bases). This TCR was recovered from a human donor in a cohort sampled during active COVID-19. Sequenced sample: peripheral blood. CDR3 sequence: CASSARGLGNTEAFF. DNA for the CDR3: TGTGCCAGCAGCGCCAGGGGTTTGGGGAACACTGAAGCTTTCTTT.